This TCR beta chain originates from a study of neoadjuvant anti-PD-1 for oral cavity cancer. Study conclusions and caveats: Higher pretreatment Treg/Th17 ratios tracked higher pretreatment blood clonality.

The V segment lost 0 bases and the J segment 1 base; nucleotides outside the gene matches: 12. Germline V lookup: CDR1 LGHNA, CDR2 YNFKEQ. This CDR3 is built from 19 residues. This clone was observed a handful of times. No antigen is known for it. Clones were sequenced by immunoSEQ multiplex PCR, and TCRdb holds only the in-frame ones, with some missing. The sample consists of over 30,000 clones, almost 80% of them appearing once. The time point: after neoadjuvant nivolumab, at surgical resection. The chain has TRBV4-2 and TRBJ2-3; 8 bases fit TRBD1. The material was PBMCs, obtained after nivolumab (anti-PD-1) treatment. This receptor was obtained from a person aged 40 to 85 with oral cavity squamous cell carcinoma. CDR3 residues: CASSQEGTGYFGGTDTQYF. The CDR3, as DNA: TGTGCCAGCAGCCAAGAAGGGACAGGTTACTTCGGGGGCACAGATACGCAGTATTTT.